What follows is one TCR beta chain and its context. Antigen unknown. This specimen belongs to a study of human T cells and chemical hapten exposure. One entry per CDR3 protein, called by TCRdb with MiXCR from the RACE reads. In the table there are more than 150,000 distinct CDR3 sequences, more than 20% of which are singletons. Study findings and constraints: Alopecia in all donors means immunity may differ from healthy individuals. TCRs whose frequency exceeded 1 in 1000 remained the same following DPC sensitization.

This CDR3 is 12 amino acids long. Germline CDR1 is SQVTM and CDR2 is ANQGSEA. Trimming at V came to 5 bases and at J to 7 bases, leaving 4 bases not matched to a gene. The time point here: patch test 3, about 24 weeks after DPC sensitization. Treatment given: therapeutic diphenylcyclopropenone sensitization with weekly scalp DPC. The clonotype comes from a middle-aged woman with alopecia areata. Some clones in this sample may be carry-over from other donors' samples. This material consisted of whole blood, taken in connection with sensitization to the hapten diphenylcyclopropenone (DPC). The chain is built from TRBV29-1 and TRBJ2-1; 8 bases map to TRBD1. The CDR3 DNA sequence: TGCAGCGTTTTACAGGGGGGTAATGAGCAGTTCTTC. It translates to CSVLQGGNEQFF.